The present entry profiles one T cell receptor (beta chain) with its context. The CDR3 is made up of 17 amino acids. From germline, CDR1 is SGHRS and CDR2 YFSETQ. Unmatched junction bases numbered 11, after V lost 4 bases and J lost 0 bases. TCRdb called the 5' RACE reads again in MiXCR, with one record for every CDR3 protein. Among hundreds of thousands of distinct CDR3 sequences listed, approximately 15% were seen once. The source of the sample is a study of T-cell memory formation after mild COVID-19. Background on the study: In these data, TCR clusters were largely donor specific.

The sample taken for sequencing was PBMCs or a T cell subset sorted from them (not recorded which). The clonotype comes from an adult woman who had mild COVID-19 (a few samples of this study predate the infection). Cell type and time point are not known. The chain has TRBV5-1 and TRBJ2-3; TRBD2 agrees at 7 bases. For the CDR3, the DNA is TGCGCCAGCAGCCCGGAGGCTAGCGGCTCTAGCACAGATACGCAGTATTTT. Protein product: CASSPEASGSSTDTQYF.